Following are 4 T cell receptor beta chains from one sample sequenced in a study of blood T cells in healthy people across ages. With a J-beta primer mix and a sample-barcoded 5' primer, a second PCR ran 7 to 11 cycles. TCRdb ran MiXCR on the 5' RACE reads and lists one entry per CDR3 protein. The repertoire holds fewer than 2,000,000 distinct CDR3 sequences, about 31% seen once, with around 11% in the top ten. Specimen: blood. Receptors were obtained from a woman aged 30 to 39 in good health.

The chain links TRBV7-3 to TRBJ2-2, with 8 bases aligning to TRBD1. The CDR3 spans 15 residues. Germline CDR1 reads SGHTA; CDR2 reads FQGTGA. The J segment lost 6 bases and the V segment lost 5 bases, leaving 8 bases of the junction unmatched. The chain's CDR3 is CASSIGQGRAGELFF. The CDR3 region has the DNA TGTGCCAGCAGCATAGGACAGGGCAGGGCCGGGGAGCTGTTTTTT.

V usage is TRBV13 and J usage is TRBJ2-7; TRBD1 agrees at 8 bases. Trimming took 5 bases from V and 9 from J; bases not matched to a gene: 15. The CDR3 consists of 15 residues. In germline, CDR1 is PRHDT, CDR2 FYEKMQ (reference sequence). In nucleotides, the CDR3 is TGTGCCAGCAGCCTAGAAGGGACAGGTCATATTCGGCAGTACTTC. This encodes CASSLEGTGHIRQYF.

This chain links TRBV7-3 with TRBJ2-1; 10 bases agree with TRBD2. Germline V gene sequence: CDR1 SGHTA, CDR2 FQGTGA. This CDR3 has 16 residues. V dropped 3 bases and J dropped 6; count of bases not matched to a gene: 8. The CDR3: CASSLLSGRASNEQFF. The CDR3 coding sequence is TGTGCCAGCAGCTTGTTAAGCGGGAGGGCGAGCAATGAGCAGTTCTTC.

This clonotype showed up just a few times. This chain connects TRBV12-3 or TRBV12-4 to TRBJ1-5, with D possibly being TRBD1 (5 bases). Trimming removed 3 bases from V and 6 bases from J, with 18 bases in between. The CDR3 extends over 16 amino acids. CDR3 in DNA: TGTGCCAGCAGTTTGACAGACGCCCTGGTTGGTCAGCCCCAGCATTTT. It is translated as CASSLTDALVGQPQHF.